This TCR beta chain was documented in a study of T cells after yellow fever vaccination (dated by TCRdb to between 2018 and 2021). About the full investigation: The SMART-Seq v4 Ultra Low Input RNA kit was used to prepare libraries from fractions with low cell numbers. Bulk PBMC replicates and cell subsets were isolated from blood drawn at multiple timepoints before and after both primary and secondary immunization. Bulk TCR alpha and beta repertoires were sequenced longitudinally to track T-cell clones before and after primary and booster YFV17D yellow fever vaccination. The cohort comprised two healthy male donors, one aged 18 to 30 and one aged 30 to 40 years.

Many counts were recorded for this clonotype. Its antigen is currently not known. No much larger clone exists at a distance of one base, and base qualities are not known. The treatment or condition label on this specimen signifies: live attenuated yellow fever vaccine strain. At each blood-draw timepoint, two biological replicates of bulk PBMCs were obtained. PBMCs were isolated from peripheral blood using a standard Ficoll-Paque protocol. TriZol was used to extract RNA from bulk PBMCs, from CD4 and CD8 fractions, and from dextramer-positive and dextramer-negative fractions. TCR cDNA was made using 5'RACE template switching, a step that added a universal primer site and unique molecular identifiers. cDNA synthesis was primed from both the TCR alpha and TCR beta constant segments. Library amplification used two PCR steps, and the second PCR step added sample barcodes and sequencing adapters. Sequencing of libraries was done on Illumina HiSeq 2500 (2x100 bp) or NovaSeq (2x150 bp). Processing in the source paper ran as follows. Reads were demultiplexed and collapsed into UMI consensus sequences with MIGEC, and V(D)J alignment was performed with MiXCR. Vaccine-responding clonotypes were defined with edgeR using replicate PBMC samples, requiring FDR below 0.01 and a log2 fold change above 5 up to day 15. Bulk clonotypes were assigned CD4 or CD8 identity according to which sequenced CD4 or CD8 repertoire held them at higher abundance. TCRdb reanalyzed the raw reads on its own, using fastp at Q25 for trimming and MiXCR for clone calling, and kept in-frame beta chains. CDR3 protein sequences are deduplicated, and each keeps its most common genes and DNA. These V and J calls are TCRdb output, not the study's own analysis. The sample table holds hundreds of thousands of distinct CDR3 sequences, of which around 10% were seen once. Around 18% of the sample belongs to the ten largest clones.

Points the paper makes about the study in general: After the booster, most of the clones that had expanded following primary vaccination were detected again (96% of CD4 and 88% of CD8), which suggests that memory was broadly maintained. A small fraction of clonotypes appeared in both the CD4 and CD8 compartments, likely as a result of convergent recombination. Because abundant contaminating clonotypes from the bulk population could be contained in FACS-sorted repertoires, computational filtering was required. Because only a couple of donors were included in the study, the extent to which the findings can be generalized is limited. Compared with the primary T-cell response, the secondary T-cell response was faster but weaker, reaching its peak on day 5 rather than on day 15.

The sequencing used PBMCs, collected on the day of the first yellow fever vaccination. The TCR was taken from a young man who received the YFV17D yellow fever vaccine.

The CDR3 in this case is CASSPSSDTQYF. The DNA reads TGTGCCAGCAGCCCAAGTTCAGATACGCAGTATTTT. The receptor chain draws on TRBV14 and TRBJ2-3; no confident D gene assignment can be made. Sequences SGHDN (CDR1) and FVKESK (CDR2) are obtained from the germline V gene. The CDR3, from cysteine to phenylalanine, totals 12 residues. Only the CDR3 portion is preserved as DNA: 36 bases, with reading frame beginning at the first base. The V end loses 4 bases and the J end loses 4 bases, and a stretch of 6 bases separates them.